This T cell receptor beta chain comes out of a study of T cell repertoires in cytomegalovirus infection. At the level of the study: TCR beta signatures that were public indicated CMV infection and matching HLA type. The study, taken as a whole, reports: Identification of carriers of CMV plus the relevant HLA was performed using cumulative public TCR beta family frequency. Clonotypes of TCR beta that were HLA-C-restricted and CMV-specific dominated the ex vivo response.

This clonotype was recorded a few times. What it binds is unknown. TCRdb redid the calling of the reads with MiXCR, one entry per CDR3 protein. The sample yields some 400,000 distinct CDR3 sequences, approximately 31% seen once. Germline-derived CDR1 and CDR2 are SNHLY and FYNNEI. Germline trimming cut 3 bases from V and 0 bases from J; bases unmatched to any gene: 7. The CDR3 extends over 17 amino acids. Specimen: PBMCs. The genes are TRBV2 and TRBJ2-1; 8 nucleotides line up with TRBD2. This receptor was identified in a human donor in good health (CMV status not recorded). Some clones in this sample may be carry-over from other donors' samples. This CDR3 reads CASSDSGGESSYNEQFF. For the CDR3, the DNA is TGTGCCAGCAGTGACTCCGGGGGGGAAAGCTCCTACAATGAGCAGTTCTTC.